This T cell receptor beta chain was sequenced during a study of human T cells and chemical hapten exposure. Study findings and constraints: Compared with pre-sensitization or healthy control sets, expanded TCRs clustered more. PT1 expanded TCR counts and patch test score correlated positively.

In its sample, this clonotype was seen a few times. Its antigen is unidentified. Time point meaning: patch test 3, about 24 weeks after DPC sensitization. Treatment given: therapeutic diphenylcyclopropenone sensitization with weekly scalp DPC. Extraction of total RNA was performed on unfractionated whole blood. After removal of 3 bases from V and 5 bases from J, the junction contained 4 bases not matched to a gene. The CDR3 runs 15 residues. The germline gives CDR1 SGDLS, CDR2 YYNGEE. TCRdb analysed the RACE reads with MiXCR anew, one entry per CDR3 protein. The sample includes around 200,000 distinct CDR3 sequences, more than 20% of them seen just once.

The source was whole blood, collected in connection with sensitization to the hapten diphenylcyclopropenone (DPC). This TCR came from a woman between 40 and 55 years old with alopecia areata. Some clones in this sample may be carry-over from other donors' samples. The chain is built from TRBV9 and TRBJ2-1, with 11 bases fitting TRBD2. CDR3 residues: CASSAGLAGNNEQFF. DNA for the CDR3: TGTGCCAGCAGCGCAGGACTAGCGGGCAACAATGAGCAGTTCTTC.